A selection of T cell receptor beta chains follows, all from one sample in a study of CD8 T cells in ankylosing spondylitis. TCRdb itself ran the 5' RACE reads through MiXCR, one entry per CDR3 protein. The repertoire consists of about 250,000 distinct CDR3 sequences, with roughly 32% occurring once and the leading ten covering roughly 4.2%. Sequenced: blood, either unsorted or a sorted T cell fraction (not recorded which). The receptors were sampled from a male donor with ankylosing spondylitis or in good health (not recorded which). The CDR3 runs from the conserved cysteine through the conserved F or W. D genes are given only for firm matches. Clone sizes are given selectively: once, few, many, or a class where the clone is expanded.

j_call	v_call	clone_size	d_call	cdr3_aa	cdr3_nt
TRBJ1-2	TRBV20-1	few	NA	CSARWAEGYTF	TGCAGTGCTAGATGGGCGGAGGGCTACACCTTC
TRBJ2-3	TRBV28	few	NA	CASSFRTVGGDTQYF	TGTGCCAGCAGTTTTCGGACCGTTGGGGGAGATACGCAGTATTTT
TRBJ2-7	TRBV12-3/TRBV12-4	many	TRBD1	CASSFGGTAYEQYF	TGTGCCAGCAGTTTTGGTGGGACAGCTTACGAGCAGTACTTC
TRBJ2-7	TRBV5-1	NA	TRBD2	CASNLIAGGNGEQYF	TGCGCCAGCAATCTAATAGCGGGGGGTAACGGCGAGCAGTACTTC
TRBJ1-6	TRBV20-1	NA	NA	CSAPYSGTLHF	TGCAGTGCTCCTTACTCCGGAACCCTCCACTTT
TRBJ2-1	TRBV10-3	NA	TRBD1	CATNPGQTNNEQFF	TGTGCCACTAATCCGGGACAGACTAACAATGAGCAGTTCTTC
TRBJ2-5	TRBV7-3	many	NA	CASSLGPQETQYF	TGTGCCAGCAGCTTAGGTCCCCAAGAGACCCAGTACTTC
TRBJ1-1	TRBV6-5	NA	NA	CASSYSSRGDEAFF	TGTGCCAGCAGTTACTCCAGTCGTGGCGATGAAGCTTTCTTT
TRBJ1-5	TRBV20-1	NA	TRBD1	CSARTDRGGQPQHF	TGCAGTGCTAGAACCGACAGGGGCGGTCAGCCCCAGCATTTT
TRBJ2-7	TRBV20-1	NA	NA	CSARALSGRGNEQYF	TGCAGTGCTAGGGCCCTAAGTGGCAGGGGTAACGAGCAGTACTTC
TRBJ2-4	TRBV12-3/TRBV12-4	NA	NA	CASSRGPKNIQYF	TGTGCCAGCAGTCGGGGTCCCAAAAACATTCAGTACTTC
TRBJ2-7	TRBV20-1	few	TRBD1	CSARERLGQATYEQYF	TGCAGTGCTAGGGAGCGACTGGGACAGGCCACCTACGAGCAGTACTTC
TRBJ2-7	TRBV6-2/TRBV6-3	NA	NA	CASSYSTGPEQYF	TGTGCCAGCAGTTACTCAACAGGGCCCGAGCAGTACTTC
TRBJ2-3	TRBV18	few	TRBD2	CASSPRLAGGLNTDTQYF	TGTGCCAGCTCACCACGACTAGCGGGGGGCCTAAACACAGATACGCAGTATTTT
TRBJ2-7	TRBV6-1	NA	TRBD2	CASRRPGLAGDEQYF	TGTGCCAGCAGACGTCCGGGACTAGCGGGGGACGAGCAGTACTTC
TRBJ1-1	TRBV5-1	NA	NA	CASSLAFNSEAFF	TGCGCCAGCAGCTTGGCCTTCAATTCTGAAGCTTTCTTT
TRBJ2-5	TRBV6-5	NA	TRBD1	CASSYRQGPKTQYF	TGTGCCAGCAGTTACCGACAGGGACCCAAGACCCAGTACTTC